This T cell receptor beta chain originates from a study of T cells in tumors after PD-1 blockade. Genomic DNA template from tumor biopsies or peripheral blood, about 600 ng to 6,004 ng input. The repertoire was sequenced with immunoSEQ multiplex PCR; TCRdb's copy has only in-frame clones and lacks some. The sample has 15,000 or so clones, about 80% seen once. The ends were cut back, 9 bases at V and 3 bases at J, with 18 bases in the middle. Germline CDR1 reads MNHEY; CDR2 reads SVGAGI. This CDR3 is built from 14 residues. This sequence was found in a human donor with basal cell carcinoma. Sequencing used PBMCs, obtained after anti-PD-1 treatment. V usage is TRBV6-5 and J usage is TRBJ2-7; D might be TRBD1 (6 bases). CDR3 sequence: CASKLGGDSYEQYF. In DNA form, the CDR3 reads TGTGCCAGTAAGTTAGGGGGAGACAGCTACGAGCAGTACTTC.